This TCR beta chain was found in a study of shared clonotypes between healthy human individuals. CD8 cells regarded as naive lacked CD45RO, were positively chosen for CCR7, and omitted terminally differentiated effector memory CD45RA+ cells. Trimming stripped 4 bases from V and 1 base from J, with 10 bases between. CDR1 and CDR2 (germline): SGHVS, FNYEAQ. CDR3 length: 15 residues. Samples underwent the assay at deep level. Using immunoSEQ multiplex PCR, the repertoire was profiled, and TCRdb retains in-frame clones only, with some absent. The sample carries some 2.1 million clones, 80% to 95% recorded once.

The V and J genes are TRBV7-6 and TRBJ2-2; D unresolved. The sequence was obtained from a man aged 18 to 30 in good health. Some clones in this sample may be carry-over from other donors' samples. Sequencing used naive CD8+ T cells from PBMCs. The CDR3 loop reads CASSSASRNTGELFF. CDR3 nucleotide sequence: TGTGCCAGCAGCTCCGCCTCGAGGAACACCGGGGAGCTGTTTTTT.